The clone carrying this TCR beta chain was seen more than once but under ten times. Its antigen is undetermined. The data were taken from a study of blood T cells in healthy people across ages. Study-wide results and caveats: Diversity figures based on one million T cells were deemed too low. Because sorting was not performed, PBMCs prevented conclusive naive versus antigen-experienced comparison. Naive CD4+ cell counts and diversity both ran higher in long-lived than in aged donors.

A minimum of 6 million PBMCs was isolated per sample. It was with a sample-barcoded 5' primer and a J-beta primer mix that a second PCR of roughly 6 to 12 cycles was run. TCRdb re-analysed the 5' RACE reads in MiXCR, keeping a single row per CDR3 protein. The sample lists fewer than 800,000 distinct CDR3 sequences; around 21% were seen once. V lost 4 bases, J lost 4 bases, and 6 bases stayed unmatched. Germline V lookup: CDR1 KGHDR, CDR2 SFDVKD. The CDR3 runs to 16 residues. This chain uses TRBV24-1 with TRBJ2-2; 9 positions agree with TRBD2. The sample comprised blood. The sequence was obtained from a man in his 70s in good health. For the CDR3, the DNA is TGTGCCACCAGTGACATTAGCGGGAGCGGCACCGGGGAGCTGTTTTTT. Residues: CATSDISGSGTGELFF.